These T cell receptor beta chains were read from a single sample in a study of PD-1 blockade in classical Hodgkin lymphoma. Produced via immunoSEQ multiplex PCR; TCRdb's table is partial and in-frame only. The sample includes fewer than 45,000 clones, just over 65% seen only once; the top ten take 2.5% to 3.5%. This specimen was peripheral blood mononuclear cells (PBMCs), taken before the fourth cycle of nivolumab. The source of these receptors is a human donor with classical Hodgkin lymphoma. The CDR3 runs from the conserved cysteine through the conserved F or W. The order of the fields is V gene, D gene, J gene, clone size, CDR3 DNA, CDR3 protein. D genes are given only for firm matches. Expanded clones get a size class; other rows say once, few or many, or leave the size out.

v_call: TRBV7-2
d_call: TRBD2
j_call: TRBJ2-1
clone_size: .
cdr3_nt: TGTGCCAGCAGCTTGACTAGCGGGTACGGTGAGCAGTTCTTC
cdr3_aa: CASSLTSGYGEQFF

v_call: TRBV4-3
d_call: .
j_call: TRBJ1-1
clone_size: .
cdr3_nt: TGCGCCTCAGGCCCCGGAGTTAGAGACGCTGAAGCTTTCTTT
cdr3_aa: CASGPGVRDAEAFF

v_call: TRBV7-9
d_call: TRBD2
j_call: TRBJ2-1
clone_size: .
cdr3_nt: TGTGCCAGCAGCTTGGGTAGCGGGAGACGGGATGAGCAGTTCTTC
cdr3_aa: CASSLGSGRRDEQFF

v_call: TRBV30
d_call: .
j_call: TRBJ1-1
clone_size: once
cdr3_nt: TGTGCCTGGAACGGCGGGACCACTGAAGCTTTCTTT
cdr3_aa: CAWNGGTTEAFF

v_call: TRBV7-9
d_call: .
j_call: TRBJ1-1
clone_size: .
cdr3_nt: TGTGCCAGCAGCCCCCTCGGAGTTGAAGCTTTCTTT
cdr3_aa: CASSPLGVEAFF

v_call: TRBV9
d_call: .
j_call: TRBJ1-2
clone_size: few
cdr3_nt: TGTGCCAGCAGCCCGAGGGGGACCTATGGCTACACCTTC
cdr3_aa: CASSPRGTYGYTF

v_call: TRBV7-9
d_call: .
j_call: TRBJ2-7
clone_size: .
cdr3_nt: TGTGCCAGCAGCTTAGAAGGGATTAGATCCGAGCAGTACTTC
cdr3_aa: CASSLEGIRSEQYF

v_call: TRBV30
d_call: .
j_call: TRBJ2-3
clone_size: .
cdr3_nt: TGTGCCTGGACGCGGTCCGATACGCAGTATTTT
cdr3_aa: CAWTRSDTQYF

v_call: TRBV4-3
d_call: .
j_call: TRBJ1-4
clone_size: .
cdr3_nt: TGCGCCAGCAGCCAAGATCTTGGTGGGGGGTATTCTGAAAAACTGTTTTTT
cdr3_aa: CASSQDLGGGYSEKLFF

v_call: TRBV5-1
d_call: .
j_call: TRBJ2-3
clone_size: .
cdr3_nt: TGCGCCAGTACCACTGAGGGGGGCCGAAATACGCAGTATTTT
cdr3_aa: CASTTEGGRNTQYF

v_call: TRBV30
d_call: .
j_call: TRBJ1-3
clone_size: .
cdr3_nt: TGTGCCTGGAGTGTACTGACTGGAAACACCATATATTTT
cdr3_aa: CAWSVLTGNTIYF

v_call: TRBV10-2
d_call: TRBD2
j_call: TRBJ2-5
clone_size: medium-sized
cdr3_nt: TGCGCCAGCAGTCTAGCGGGACCCCAAGAGACCCAGTACTTC
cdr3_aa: CASSLAGPQETQYF

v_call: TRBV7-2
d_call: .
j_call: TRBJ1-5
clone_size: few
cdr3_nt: TGTGCCAGCAGCCAGGTTAGCAATCAGCCCCAGCATTTT
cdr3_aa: CASSQVSNQPQHF

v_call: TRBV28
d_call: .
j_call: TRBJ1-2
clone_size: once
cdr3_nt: TGTGCCAGCAGTTTAACGTCCAGGGAGGCTGGCTACACCTTC
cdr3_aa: CASSLTSREAGYTF

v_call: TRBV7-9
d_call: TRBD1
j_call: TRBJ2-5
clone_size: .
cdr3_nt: TGTGCCAGCAGCCAAGGCTCGAAGGGACAGGGTCAGGAGACCCAGTACTTC
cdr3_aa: CASSQGSKGQGQETQYF

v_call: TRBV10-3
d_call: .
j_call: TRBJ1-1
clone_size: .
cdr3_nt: TGTGCCATCAAAGTCGCCATGAACACTGAAGCTTTCTTT
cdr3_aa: CAIKVAMNTEAFF

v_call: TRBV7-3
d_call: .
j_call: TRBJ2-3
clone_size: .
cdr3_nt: TGTGCCAGCAGTTTAGCCGGGACTAGCACAGATACGCAGTATTTT
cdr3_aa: CASSLAGTSTDTQYF

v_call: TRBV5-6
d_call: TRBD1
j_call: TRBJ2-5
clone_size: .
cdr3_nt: TGTGCCAGCAGCGGGACAGGGTTAGTTTCGCAGTACTTC
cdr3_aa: CASSGTGLVSQYF

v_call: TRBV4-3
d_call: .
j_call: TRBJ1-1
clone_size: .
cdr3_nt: TGCGCCAGCAGCCAAGATCTTCCGTTCATGAACACTGAAGCTTTCTTT
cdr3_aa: CASSQDLPFMNTEAFF

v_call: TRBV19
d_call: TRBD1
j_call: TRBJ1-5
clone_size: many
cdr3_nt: TGTGCCAGTAGAGGGACAGGGACGAGCAATCAGCCCCAGCATTTT
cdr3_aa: CASRGTGTSNQPQHF

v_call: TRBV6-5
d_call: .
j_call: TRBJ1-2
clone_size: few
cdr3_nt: TGTGCCAGCAGAGCGACAGGCGACTATGGCTACACCTTC
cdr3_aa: CASRATGDYGYTF

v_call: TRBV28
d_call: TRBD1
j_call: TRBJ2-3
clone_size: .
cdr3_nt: TGTGCCAGCAGTGGGGGACAGGGCTACACAGATACGCAGTATTTT
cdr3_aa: CASSGGQGYTDTQYF

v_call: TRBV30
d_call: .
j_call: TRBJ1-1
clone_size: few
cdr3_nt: TGTGCCTGGAAAGGAGGGGGGGGCTCTGAAGCTTTCTTT
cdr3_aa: CAWKGGGGSEAFF

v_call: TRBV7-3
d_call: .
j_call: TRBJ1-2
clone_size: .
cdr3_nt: TGTGCCAGCAGCGACGTGGGAGGCTATGGCTACACCTTC
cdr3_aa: CASSDVGGYGYTF

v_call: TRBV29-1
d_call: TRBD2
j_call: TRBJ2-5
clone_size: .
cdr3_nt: TGCAGCGTTGAGGCCCCGGGACTAGAATCGACCCAGTACTTC
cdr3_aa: CSVEAPGLESTQYF

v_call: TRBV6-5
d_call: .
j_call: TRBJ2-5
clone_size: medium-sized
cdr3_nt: TGTGCCAGTTCAAGGCAGGGTCCAGAGACCCAGTACTTC
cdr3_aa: CASSRQGPETQYF

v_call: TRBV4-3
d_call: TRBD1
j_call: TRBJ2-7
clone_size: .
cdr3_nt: TGCGCCAGCAGCCGGGACAGGGATACTTCCTACGAGCAGTACTTC
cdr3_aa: CASSRDRDTSYEQYF

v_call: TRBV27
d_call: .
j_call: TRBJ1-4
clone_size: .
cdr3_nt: TGTGCCAGCAGTCCAATCGCCCCCGTGGGAGGAGATGAAAAACTGTTTTTT
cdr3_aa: CASSPIAPVGGDEKLFF

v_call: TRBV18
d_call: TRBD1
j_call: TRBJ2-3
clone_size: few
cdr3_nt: TGTGCCAGCTCACCAGACAGGGCTAGCACAGATACGCAGTATTTT
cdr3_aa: CASSPDRASTDTQYF

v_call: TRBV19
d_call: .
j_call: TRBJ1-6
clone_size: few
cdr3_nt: TGTGCCAGTAGTATGGCACAGGGACTTAATTCACCCCTCCACTTT
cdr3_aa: CASSMAQGLNSPLHF

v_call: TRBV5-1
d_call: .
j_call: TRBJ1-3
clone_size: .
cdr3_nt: TGCGCCAGCAGCTTAGACAGCTCTGGAAACACCATATATTTT
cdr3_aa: CASSLDSSGNTIYF

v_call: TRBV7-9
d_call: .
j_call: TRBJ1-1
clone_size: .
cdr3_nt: TGTGCCAGCAGGCGGGGGGTGGGGACCTTTGAAGCTTTCTTT
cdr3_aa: CASRRGVGTFEAFF

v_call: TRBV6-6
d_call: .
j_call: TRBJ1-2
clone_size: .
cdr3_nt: TGTGCCAGCAGTTACTCGTCGGGGTTCTATGGCTACACCTTC
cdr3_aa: CASSYSSGFYGYTF

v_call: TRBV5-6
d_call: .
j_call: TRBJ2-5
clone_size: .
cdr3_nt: TGTGCCAGCAGCTTGGTAGCAGGGGGGACCTTGGAGACCCAGTACTTC
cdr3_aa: CASSLVAGGTLETQYF

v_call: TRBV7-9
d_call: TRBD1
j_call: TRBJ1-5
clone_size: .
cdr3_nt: TGTGCCAGCAGCTTAGGGGACAGGAGCAATCAGCCCCAGCATTTT
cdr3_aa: CASSLGDRSNQPQHF

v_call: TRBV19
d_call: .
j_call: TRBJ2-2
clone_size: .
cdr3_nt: TGTGCCAGTAGGGATCAAGGGAACACCGGGGAGCTGTTTTTT
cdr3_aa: CASRDQGNTGELFF

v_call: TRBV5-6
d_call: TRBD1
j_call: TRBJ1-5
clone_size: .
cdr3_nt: TGTGCCAGCAGCACCGGCCGGGACAGGGAGGGGAATCAGCCCCAGCATTTT
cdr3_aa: CASSTGRDREGNQPQHF

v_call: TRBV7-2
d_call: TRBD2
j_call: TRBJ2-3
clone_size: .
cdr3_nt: TGTGCCAGCAGCTTAGACGGCGCTAGCGGTGATACGCAGTATTTT
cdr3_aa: CASSLDGASGDTQYF

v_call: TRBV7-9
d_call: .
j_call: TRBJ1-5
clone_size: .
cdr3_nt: TGTGCCAGCAGTATTGTGGCCGCCCGAGGGAATCAGCCCCAGCATTTT
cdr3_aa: CASSIVAARGNQPQHF

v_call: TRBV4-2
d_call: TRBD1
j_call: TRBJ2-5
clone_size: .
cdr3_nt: TGTGCCAGCAGCCAAGACCCTACAGGGGGTAAGGGAGAGACCCAGTACTTC
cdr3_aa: CASSQDPTGGKGETQYF